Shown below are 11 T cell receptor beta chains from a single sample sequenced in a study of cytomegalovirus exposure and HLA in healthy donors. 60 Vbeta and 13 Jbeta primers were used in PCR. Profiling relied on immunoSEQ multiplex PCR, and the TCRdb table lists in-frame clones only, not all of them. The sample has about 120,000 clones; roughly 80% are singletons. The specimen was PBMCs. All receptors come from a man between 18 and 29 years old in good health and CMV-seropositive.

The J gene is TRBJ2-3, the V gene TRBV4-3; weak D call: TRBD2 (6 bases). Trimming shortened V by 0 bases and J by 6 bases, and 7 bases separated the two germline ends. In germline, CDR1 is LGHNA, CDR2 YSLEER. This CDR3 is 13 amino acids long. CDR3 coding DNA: TGCGCCAGCAGCCAAGATCGGGGGGATACGCAGTATTTT. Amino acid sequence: CASSQDRGDTQYF.

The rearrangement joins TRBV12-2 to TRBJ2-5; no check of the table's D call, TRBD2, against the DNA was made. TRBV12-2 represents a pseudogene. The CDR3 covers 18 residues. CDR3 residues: CASRLGWVAGHLSETQYF. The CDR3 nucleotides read TGTGCAAGTCGCTTAGGGTGGGTGGCGGGCCACCTTAGTGAGACCCAGTACTTC.

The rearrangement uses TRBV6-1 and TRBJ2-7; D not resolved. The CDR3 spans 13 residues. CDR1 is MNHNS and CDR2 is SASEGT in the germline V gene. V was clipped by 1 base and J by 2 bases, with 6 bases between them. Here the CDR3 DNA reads TGTGCCAGCAGTGAAGACGGTACCTACGAGCAGTACTTC. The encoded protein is CASSEDGTYEQYF.

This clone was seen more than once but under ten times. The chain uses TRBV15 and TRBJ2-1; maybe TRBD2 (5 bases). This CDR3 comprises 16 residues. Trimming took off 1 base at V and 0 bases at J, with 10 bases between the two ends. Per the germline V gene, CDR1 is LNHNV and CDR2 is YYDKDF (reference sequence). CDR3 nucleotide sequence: TGTGCCACCAGCAGAGGTGATGGGAGCTCCTACAATGAGCAGTTCTTC. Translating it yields CATSRGDGSSYNEQFF.

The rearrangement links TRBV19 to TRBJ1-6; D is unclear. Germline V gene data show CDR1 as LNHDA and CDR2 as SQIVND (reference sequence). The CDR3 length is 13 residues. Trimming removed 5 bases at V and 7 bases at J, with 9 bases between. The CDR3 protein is CASSGGLNSPLHF. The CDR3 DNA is TGTGCCAGTAGTGGCGGACTCAATTCACCCCTCCACTTT. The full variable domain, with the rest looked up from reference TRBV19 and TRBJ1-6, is DGGITQSPKYLFRKEGQNVTLSCEQNLNHDAMYWYRQDPGQGLRLIYYSQIVNDFQKGDIAEGYSVSREKKESFPLTVTSAQKNPTAFYLCASSGGLNSPLHFGNGTRLTVT.

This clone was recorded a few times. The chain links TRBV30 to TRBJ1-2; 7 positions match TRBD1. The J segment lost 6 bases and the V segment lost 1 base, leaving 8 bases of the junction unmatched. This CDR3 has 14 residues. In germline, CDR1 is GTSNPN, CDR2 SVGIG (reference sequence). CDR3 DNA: TGTGCCTGGAGTGCACCCGGGACAGTACATGGCTACACCTTC. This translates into CAWSAPGTVHGYTF.

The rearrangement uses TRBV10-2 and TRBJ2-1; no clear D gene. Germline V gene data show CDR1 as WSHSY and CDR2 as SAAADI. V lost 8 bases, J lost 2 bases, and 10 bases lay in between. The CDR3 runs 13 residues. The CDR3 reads CASSPTAYNEQFF. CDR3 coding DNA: TGCGCCAGCTCTCCTACAGCCTACAATGAGCAGTTCTTC.

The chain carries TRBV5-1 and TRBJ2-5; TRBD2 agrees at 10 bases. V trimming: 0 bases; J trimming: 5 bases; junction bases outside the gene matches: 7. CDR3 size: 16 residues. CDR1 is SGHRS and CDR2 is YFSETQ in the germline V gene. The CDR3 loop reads CASSLDVAGGRETQYF. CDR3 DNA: TGCGCCAGCAGCTTGGACGTAGCGGGAGGCAGGGAGACCCAGTACTTC.

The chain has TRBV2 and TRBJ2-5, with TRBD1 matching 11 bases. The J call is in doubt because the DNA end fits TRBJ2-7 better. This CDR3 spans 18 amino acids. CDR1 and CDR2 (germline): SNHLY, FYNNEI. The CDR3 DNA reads TGTGCCAGCAGTGTTGTTGGGGACAGGGGGGTTAGGTCCTACGAGCAGTACTTC. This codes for CASSVVGDRGVRSYEQYF.

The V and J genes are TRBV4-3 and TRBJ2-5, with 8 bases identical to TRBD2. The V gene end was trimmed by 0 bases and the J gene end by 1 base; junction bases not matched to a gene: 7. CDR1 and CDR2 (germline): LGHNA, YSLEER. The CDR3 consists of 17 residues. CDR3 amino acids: CASSQEWAGGLQETQYF. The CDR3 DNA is TGCGCCAGCAGCCAAGAGTGGGCGGGGGGCCTCCAAGAGACCCAGTACTTC.

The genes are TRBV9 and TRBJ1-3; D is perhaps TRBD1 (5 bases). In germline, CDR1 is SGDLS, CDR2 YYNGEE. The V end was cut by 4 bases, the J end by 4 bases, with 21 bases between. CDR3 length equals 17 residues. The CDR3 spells CASSKTPWGGSGNTIYF. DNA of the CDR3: TGTGCCAGCAGCAAGACTCCCTGGGGGGGGTCAGGAAACACCATATATTTT.